Reported below is one TCR beta chain. This sample was taken from a study of T cell responses to AZD1222 COVID-19 vaccine. Profiling relied on immunoSEQ multiplex PCR, and the TCRdb table lists in-frame clones only, not all of them. The table lists some 74,000 clones, roughly nine tenths of them singletons. The CDR3 loop spans 15 amino acids. The germline V gene encodes CDR1 LNHDA and CDR2 SQIVND (reference sequence). The V end lost 0 bases, the J end lost 0 bases, and 8 bases lay between the germline ends. The source is an adult who received the AZD1222 COVID-19 vaccine. The source material was peripheral blood, sampled 28 days after the second AZD1222 dose. The chain uses TRBV19 and TRBJ1-1; D gene unclear. CDR3 in amino acids: CASSIDPTVNTEAFF. CDR3 bases: TGTGCCAGTAGTATAGATCCCACGGTGAACACTGAAGCTTTCTTT. The whole variable domain, filled in from reference TRBV19 and TRBJ1-1, reads DGGITQSPKYLFRKEGQNVTLSCEQNLNHDAMYWYRQDPGQGLRLIYYSQIVNDFQKGDIAEGYSVSREKKESFPLTVTSAQKNPTAFYLCASSIDPTVNTEAFFGQGTRLTVV.